Below are 12 T cell receptor beta chains sequenced from a single sample in a study of T cell responses to AZD1222 COVID-19 vaccine. The assay was immunoSEQ multiplex PCR, and TCRdb's table has in-frame clones only and misses some. The sample lists about 92,000 clones, around 86% occurring once. The source was peripheral blood, collected on day 0 of AZD1222 vaccination. These receptors came from an adult in good health.

The chain couples TRBV6-5 to TRBJ2-2; TRBD1 matches at 7 bases. This CDR3 is 15 amino acids long. Germline loops: CDR1 MNHEY, CDR2 SVGAGI. Trimming removed 6 bases from V and 3 bases from J; junction bases left unmatched: 7. The CDR3 reads CASRPTGADTGELFF. CDR3 coding DNA: TGTGCCAGCAGGCCCACAGGGGCGGACACCGGGGAGCTGTTTTTT.

This chain joins TRBV6-5 and TRBJ1-2, with 8 nucleotides matching TRBD1. V gave up 6 bases and J gave up 4 bases; unmatched junction bases: 1. CDR3 length: 12 residues. Germline assignment: CDR1 MNHEY and CDR2 SVGAGI. CDR3: CASRQGGYGYTF. The CDR3 nucleotides read TGTGCCAGCAGACAGGGGGGCTATGGCTACACCTTC.

This chain uses TRBV12-5 with TRBJ1-1; D is unresolved. The germline V gene has CDR1 LGHNT and CDR2 FRNRAP. The CDR3 runs 13 residues. The V end lost 2 bases, the J end lost 1 base, and 5 bases lay between the germline ends. The CDR3 nucleotides are TGTGCTAGTGGTTTGCCCCAGAACACTGAAGCTTTCTTT. It is translated as CASGLPQNTEAFF. The whole variable domain, remainder taken from reference TRBV12-5 and TRBJ1-1, is DARVTQTPRHKVTEMGQEVTMRCQPILGHNTVFWYRQTMMQGLELLAYFRNRAPLDDSGMPKDRFSAEMPDATLATLKIQPSEPRDSAVYFCASGLPQNTEAFFGQGTRLTVV.

This clone was picked up one time. The CDR3 spells CASSPLQGFSGNTIYF. DNA of the CDR3: TGTGCCAGCAGCCCTCTACAGGGGTTCTCTGGAAACACCATATATTTT. The chain is built from TRBV3-1 (or the pseudogene TRBV3-2) and TRBJ1-3; 7 bases fit TRBD1. CDR1 and CDR2 (germline): LGHDT, YNNKEL (reference sequence). CDR3 size: 16 residues. The V segment lost 4 bases and the J segment 0 bases; nucleotides outside the gene matches: 6.

The chain has TRBV5-8 and TRBJ2-2, with D unclear. The germline V gene encodes CDR1 SGHTS and CDR2 YDEGEE. Trimming left V 4 bases short and J 6 bases short, with 10 bases between. The length of the CDR3 is 13 residues. Here the CDR3 reads CASSPRPAGELFF. CDR3 nucleotides: TGTGCCAGCAGCCCACGTCCGGCCGGGGAGCTGTTTTTT. Together with reference TRBV5-8 and TRBJ2-2, the CDR3 gives the full variable domain: EAGVTQSPTHLIKTRGQQATLRCSPISGHTSVYWYQQALGLGLQFLLWYDEGEERNRGNFPPRFSGRQFPNYSSELNVNALELEDSALYLCASSPRPAGELFFGEGSRLTVL.

This clone came up once. The chain carries TRBV5-1 and TRBJ2-7; no definite D call. V was shortened by 0 bases and J by 0 bases, with 10 bases between the two germline ends. CDR1 is SGHRS, CDR2 YFSETQ, per germline. The CDR3 sequence is 15 residues long. The CDR3 DNA follows: TGCGCCAGCAGCTTGGGGCCCGTTAGCTCCTACGAGCAGTACTTC. Its protein product is CASSLGPVSSYEQYF.

The rearrangement joins TRBV7-2 to TRBJ2-7; TRBD1 is a possible D gene (5 bases). CDR3 size: 14 residues. The germline V gene encodes CDR1 SGHTA and CDR2 FQGNSA. V gave up 1 base and J gave up 5 bases, with 12 bases separating them. The CDR3 region is CASSLVSRAHEQYF. CDR3 coding DNA: TGTGCCAGCAGCTTAGTATCCAGGGCCCACGAGCAGTACTTC.

The rearrangement joins TRBV7-8 to TRBJ1-3, with D maybe TRBD1 (5 bases). V was pared by 2 bases and J by 5 bases, with 13 bases between. Germline V gene sequence: CDR1 SGHVS, CDR2 FQNEAQ. CDR3 length equals 15 residues. The CDR3, as DNA: TGTGCCAGCAGCTTACGGCGGGAGGGGAGAAACACCATATATTTT. Translated: CASSLRREGRNTIYF.

CDR3 residues: CASSPGGPDEQFF. As DNA, the CDR3 is TGCGCCAGCAGCCCGGGAGGGCCGGATGAGCAGTTCTTC. The rearrangement links TRBV5-1 to TRBJ2-1; 8 nucleotides agree with TRBD2. Germline CDR1 is SGHRS and CDR2 is YFSETQ. V was pared by 4 bases and J by 8 bases, with 5 bases of the junction left unmatched. This CDR3 comprises 13 residues.

This clone has a handful of counts. The chain recombines TRBV7-9 with TRBJ2-3, with 7 positions matching TRBD2. V dropped 1 base and J dropped 6; count of bases not matched to a gene: 7. The length of the CDR3 is 15 residues. Germline CDR1 reads SEHNR; CDR2 reads FQNEAQ (reference sequence). As DNA, the CDR3 is TGTGCCAGCAGCTTAGTGGGAGGGCCGGCTGATACGCAGTATTTT. Its protein product is CASSLVGGPADTQYF.

The gene calls are TRBV2 and TRBJ1-5; possible D gene TRBD1, 6 bases. CDR1 and CDR2 (germline): SNHLY, FYNNEI. V lost 2 bases, J lost 0 bases, and 20 bases lay in between. This CDR3 has 19 residues. CDR3 DNA: TGTGCCAGCAGTGAAAGGACAGCAGTAAACGATCATAGCAATCAGCCCCAGCATTTT. Amino acids: CASSERTAVNDHSNQPQHF.

The J gene is TRBJ2-7, the V gene TRBV28, with 8 positions matching TRBD1. Per germline, CDR1 MDHEN and CDR2 SYDVKM. Trimming cost V 7 bases and J 7 bases; bases outside gene matches: 12. The CDR3 spans 14 residues. The CDR3 nucleotides are TGTGCCAGCAAGTCGGGACAGGTGCCCTCAGAGCAGTACTTC. Its translation: CASKSGQVPSEQYF.